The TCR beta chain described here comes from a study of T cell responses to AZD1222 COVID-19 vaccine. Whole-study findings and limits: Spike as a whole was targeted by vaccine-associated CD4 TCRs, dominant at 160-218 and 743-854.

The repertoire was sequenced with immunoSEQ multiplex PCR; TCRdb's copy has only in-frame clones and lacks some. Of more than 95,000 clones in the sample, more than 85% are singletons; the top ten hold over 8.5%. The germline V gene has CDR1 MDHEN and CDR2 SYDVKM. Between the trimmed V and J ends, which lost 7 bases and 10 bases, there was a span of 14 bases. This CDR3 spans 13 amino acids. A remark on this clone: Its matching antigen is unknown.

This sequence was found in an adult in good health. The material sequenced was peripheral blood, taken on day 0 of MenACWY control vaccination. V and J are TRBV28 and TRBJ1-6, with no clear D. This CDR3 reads CASTPPGDSPLHF. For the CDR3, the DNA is TGTGCCAGCACCCCTCCGGGTGACTCACCCCTCCACTTT.